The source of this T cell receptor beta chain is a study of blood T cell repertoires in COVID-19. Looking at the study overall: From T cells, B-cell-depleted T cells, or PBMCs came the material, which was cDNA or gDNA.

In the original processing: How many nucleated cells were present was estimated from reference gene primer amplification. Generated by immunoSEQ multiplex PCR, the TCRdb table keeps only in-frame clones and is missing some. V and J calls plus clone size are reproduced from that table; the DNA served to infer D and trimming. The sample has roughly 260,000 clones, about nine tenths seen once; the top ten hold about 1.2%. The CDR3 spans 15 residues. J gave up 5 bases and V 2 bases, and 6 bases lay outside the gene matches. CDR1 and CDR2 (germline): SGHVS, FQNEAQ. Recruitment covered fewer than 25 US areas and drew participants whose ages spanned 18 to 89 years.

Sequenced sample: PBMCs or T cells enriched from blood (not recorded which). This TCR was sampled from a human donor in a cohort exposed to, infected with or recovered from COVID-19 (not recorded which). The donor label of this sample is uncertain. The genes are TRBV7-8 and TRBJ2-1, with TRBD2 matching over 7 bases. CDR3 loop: CASSLSGVMNNEQFF. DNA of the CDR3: TGTGCCAGCAGCTTAAGCGGGGTTATGAACAATGAGCAGTTCTTC.